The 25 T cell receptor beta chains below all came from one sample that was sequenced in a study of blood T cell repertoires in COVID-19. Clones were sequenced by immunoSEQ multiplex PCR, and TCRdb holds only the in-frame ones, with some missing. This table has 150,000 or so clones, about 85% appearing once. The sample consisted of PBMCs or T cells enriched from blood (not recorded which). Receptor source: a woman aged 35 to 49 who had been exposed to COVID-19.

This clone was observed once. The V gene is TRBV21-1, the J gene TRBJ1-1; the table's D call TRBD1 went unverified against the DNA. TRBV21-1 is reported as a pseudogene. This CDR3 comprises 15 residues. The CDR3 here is CASSDPDRQNTEAFF. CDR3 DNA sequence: TGTGCCAGCAGCGACCCGGACAGACAGAACACTGAAGCTTTCTTT.

CDR3 in DNA: TGTGCCAGCAGCGGAGGGGGGAGGGTCGGCAACGAGCAGTACTTC. It yields the protein CASSGGGRVGNEQYF. V gene TRBV5-4 combines with J gene TRBJ2-7, with D possibly matching TRBD2 (7 bases). The CDR3 spans 15 residues. V gave up 4 bases and J gave up 5 bases, with 19 bases separating them. CDR1 SGHNT and CDR2 YYREEE come from the germline V gene (reference sequence).

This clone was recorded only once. The CDR3 bases are TGTGCCAGCAGCGTCCCTACGGGGGGGTTAGAGACCCAGTACTTC. Protein: CASSVPTGGLETQYF. The genes are TRBV9 and TRBJ2-5, with 8 bases that match TRBD2. Per germline, CDR1 SGDLS and CDR2 YYNGEE. J lost 4 bases, V lost 2 bases, and 7 bases had no gene match. The length of the CDR3 is 15 residues.

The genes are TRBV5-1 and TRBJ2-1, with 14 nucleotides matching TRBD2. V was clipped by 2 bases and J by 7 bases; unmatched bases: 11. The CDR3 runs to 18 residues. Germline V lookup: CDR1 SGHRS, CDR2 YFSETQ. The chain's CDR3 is CASSFISGTSGRFNEQFF. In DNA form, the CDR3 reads TGCGCCAGCAGCTTTATCTCCGGGACTAGCGGGAGATTTAATGAGCAGTTCTTC.

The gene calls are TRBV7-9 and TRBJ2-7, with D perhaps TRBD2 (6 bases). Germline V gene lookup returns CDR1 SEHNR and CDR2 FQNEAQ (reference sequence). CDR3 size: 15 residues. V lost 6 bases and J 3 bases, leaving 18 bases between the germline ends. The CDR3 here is CASSSGTYPIYEQYF. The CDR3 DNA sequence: TGTGCCAGCAGTTCCGGGACTTATCCGATCTACGAGCAGTACTTC.

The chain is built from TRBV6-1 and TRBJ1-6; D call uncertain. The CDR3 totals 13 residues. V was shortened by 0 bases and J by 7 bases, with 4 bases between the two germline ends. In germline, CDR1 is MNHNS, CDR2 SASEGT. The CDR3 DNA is TGTGCCAGCAGTGAAGCACAGAATTCACCCCTCCACTTT. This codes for CASSEAQNSPLHF.

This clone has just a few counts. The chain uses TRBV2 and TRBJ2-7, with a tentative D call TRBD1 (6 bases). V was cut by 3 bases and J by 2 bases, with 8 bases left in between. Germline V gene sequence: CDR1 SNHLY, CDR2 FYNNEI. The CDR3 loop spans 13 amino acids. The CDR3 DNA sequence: TGTGCCAGCAGTGATGGGGGCACCTACGAGCAGTACTTC. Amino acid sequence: CASSDGGTYEQYF.

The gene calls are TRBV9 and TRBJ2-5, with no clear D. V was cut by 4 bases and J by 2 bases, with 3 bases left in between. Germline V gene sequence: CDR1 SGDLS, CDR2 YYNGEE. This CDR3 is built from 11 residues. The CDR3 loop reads CASSQQETQYF. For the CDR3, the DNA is TGTGCCAGCAGCCAGCAAGAGACCCAGTACTTC.

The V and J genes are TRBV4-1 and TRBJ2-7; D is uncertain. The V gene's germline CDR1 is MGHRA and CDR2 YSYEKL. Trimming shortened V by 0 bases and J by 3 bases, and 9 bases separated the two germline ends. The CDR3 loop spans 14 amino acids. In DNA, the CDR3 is TGCGCCAGCAGCCAAGACTACAGTGACTACGAGCAGTACTTC. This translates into CASSQDYSDYEQYF.

The CDR3 coding sequence is TGTGCCAGCAGCCAAGAGGGACAGGGGGCTGTTGAAAAACTGTTTTTT. This gives the protein CASSQEGQGAVEKLFF. The chain combines TRBV4-2 with TRBJ1-4; 12 bases map to TRBD1. Germline values: CDR1 LGHNA, CDR2 YNFKEQ. Trimming removed 0 bases from V and 7 bases from J; junction bases left unmatched: 3. The CDR3 loop spans 16 amino acids.

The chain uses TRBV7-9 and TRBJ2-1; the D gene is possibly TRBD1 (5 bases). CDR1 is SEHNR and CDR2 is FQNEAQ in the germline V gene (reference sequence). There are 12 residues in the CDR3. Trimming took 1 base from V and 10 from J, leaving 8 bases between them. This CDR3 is CASSLGGFEQFF. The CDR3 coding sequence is TGTGCCAGCAGCTTAGGGGGCTTCGAGCAGTTCTTC.

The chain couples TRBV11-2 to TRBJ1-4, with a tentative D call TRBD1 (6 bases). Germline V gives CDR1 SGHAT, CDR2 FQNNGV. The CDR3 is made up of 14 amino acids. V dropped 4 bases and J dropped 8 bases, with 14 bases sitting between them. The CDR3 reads CASSSSGAGEKLFF. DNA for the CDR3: TGTGCCAGCAGCTCCTCAGGGGCTGGCGAAAAACTGTTTTTT.

Here the CDR3 reads CASSLTEVIYGYTF. The CDR3 bases are TGTGCCAGCAGCTTGACAGAAGTTATCTATGGCTACACCTTC. The V gene is TRBV11-2, the J gene TRBJ1-2; D possibly corresponds to TRBD1 (5 bases). CDR1 is SGHAT and CDR2 is FQNNGV in the germline V gene. The CDR3 is made up of 14 amino acids. Trimming left V 3 bases short and J 4 bases short, with 12 bases between.

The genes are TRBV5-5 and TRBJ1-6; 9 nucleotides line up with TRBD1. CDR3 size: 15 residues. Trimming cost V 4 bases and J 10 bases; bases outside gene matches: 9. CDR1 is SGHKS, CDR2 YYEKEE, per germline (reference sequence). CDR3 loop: CASSPRGQGQSPLHF. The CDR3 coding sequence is TGTGCCAGCAGCCCGAGAGGACAGGGGCAATCACCCCTCCACTTT.

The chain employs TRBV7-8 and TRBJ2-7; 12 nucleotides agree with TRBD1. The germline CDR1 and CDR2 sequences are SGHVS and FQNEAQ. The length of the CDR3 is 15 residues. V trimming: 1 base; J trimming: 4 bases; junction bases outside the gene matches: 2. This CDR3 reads CASSLGGQGAYEQYF. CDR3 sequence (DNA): TGTGCCAGCAGCTTAGGGGGACAGGGGGCTTACGAGCAGTACTTC.

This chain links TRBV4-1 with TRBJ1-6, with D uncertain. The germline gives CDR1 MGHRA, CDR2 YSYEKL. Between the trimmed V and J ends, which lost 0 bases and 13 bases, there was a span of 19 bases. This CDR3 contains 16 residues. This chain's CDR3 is CASSQEGGNVRSPLHF. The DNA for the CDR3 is TGCGCCAGCAGCCAAGAGGGAGGTAATGTTCGGTCGCCCCTCCACTTT.

The CDR3 coding sequence is TGTGCCAGCAGCAAAGGGAGAGAAAATCTTCGGGGCAATCAGCCCCAGCATTTT. It encodes CASSKGRENLRGNQPQHF. The chain links TRBV21-1 to TRBJ1-5. TRBV21-1 is a known pseudogene. The CDR3 covers 18 residues.

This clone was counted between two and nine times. The CDR3 here is CASSQDPVRAKNIQYF. The CDR3 region has the DNA TGTGCCAGCAGCCAAGATCCGGTTCGAGCCAAAAACATTCAGTACTTC. V is TRBV3-1 (or the pseudogene TRBV3-2) and J is TRBJ2-4; D gene unclear. V was shortened by 0 bases and J by 0 bases, with 9 bases between the two germline ends. From germline, CDR1 is LGHDT and CDR2 YNNKEL (reference sequence). This CDR3 has 16 amino acids.

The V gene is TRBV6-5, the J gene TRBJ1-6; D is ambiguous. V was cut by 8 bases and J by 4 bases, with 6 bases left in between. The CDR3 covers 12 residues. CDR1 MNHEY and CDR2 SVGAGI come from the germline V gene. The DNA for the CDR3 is TGTGCCAGCGACAAGTATAATTCACCCCTCCACTTT. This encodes CASDKYNSPLHF.

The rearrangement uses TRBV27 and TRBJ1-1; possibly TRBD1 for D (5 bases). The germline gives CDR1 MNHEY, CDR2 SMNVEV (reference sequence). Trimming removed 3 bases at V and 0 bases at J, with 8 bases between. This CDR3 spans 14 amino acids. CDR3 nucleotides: TGTGCCAGCAGTTTTAGGGGATTGAACACTGAAGCTTTCTTT. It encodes CASSFRGLNTEAFF.

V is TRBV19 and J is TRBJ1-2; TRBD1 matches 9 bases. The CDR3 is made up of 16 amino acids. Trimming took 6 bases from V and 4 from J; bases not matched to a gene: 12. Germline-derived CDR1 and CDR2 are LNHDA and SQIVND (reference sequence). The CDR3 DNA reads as TGTGCCAGTAGGGAAACCGGGACAGGGTATGCCTATGGCTACACCTTC. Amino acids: CASRETGTGYAYGYTF.

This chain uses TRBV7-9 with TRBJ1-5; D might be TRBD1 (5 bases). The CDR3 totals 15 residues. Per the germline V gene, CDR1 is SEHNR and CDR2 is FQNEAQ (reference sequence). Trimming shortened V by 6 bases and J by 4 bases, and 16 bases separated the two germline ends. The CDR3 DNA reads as TGTGCCAGCAGTCAAAGCGGGACGCCGAATCAGCCCCAGCATTTT. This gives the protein CASSQSGTPNQPQHF.

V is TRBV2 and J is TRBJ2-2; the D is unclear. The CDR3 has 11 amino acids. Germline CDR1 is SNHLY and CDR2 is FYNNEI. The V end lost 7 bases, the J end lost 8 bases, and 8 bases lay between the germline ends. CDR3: CASTMSGELFF. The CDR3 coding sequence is TGTGCCAGCACCATGAGTGGGGAGCTGTTTTTT.

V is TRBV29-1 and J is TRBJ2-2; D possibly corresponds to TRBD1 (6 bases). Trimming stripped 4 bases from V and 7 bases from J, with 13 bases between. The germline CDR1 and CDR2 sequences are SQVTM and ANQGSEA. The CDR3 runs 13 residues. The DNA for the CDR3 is TGCAGCGTTGGACCCAGCAGGGGCGGGGAGCTGTTTTTT. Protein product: CSVGPSRGGELFF.

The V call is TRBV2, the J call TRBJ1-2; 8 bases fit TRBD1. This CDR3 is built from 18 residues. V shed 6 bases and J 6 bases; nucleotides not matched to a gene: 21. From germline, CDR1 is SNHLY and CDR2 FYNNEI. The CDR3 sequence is CASRPLRTGKGKMNGYTF. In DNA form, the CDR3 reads TGTGCCAGCAGACCACTAAGGACAGGGAAGGGGAAGATGAATGGCTACACCTTC.